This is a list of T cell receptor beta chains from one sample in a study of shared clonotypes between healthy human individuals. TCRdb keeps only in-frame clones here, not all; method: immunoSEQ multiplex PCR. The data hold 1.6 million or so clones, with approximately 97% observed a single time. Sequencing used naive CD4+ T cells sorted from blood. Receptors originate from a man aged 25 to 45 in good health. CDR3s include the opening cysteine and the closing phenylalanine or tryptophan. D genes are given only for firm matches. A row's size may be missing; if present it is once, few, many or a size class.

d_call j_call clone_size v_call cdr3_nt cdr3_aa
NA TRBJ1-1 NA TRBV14 TGTGCCAGCAGCCAATTGGCGTATCGCAGTGGCACTGAAGCTTTCTTT CASSQLAYRSGTEAFF
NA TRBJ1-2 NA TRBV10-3 TGTGCCATCAGTGATGTGGTAGAGAACTATGGCTACACCTTC CAISDVVENYGYTF
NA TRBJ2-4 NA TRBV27 TGTGCCAGCAGGCCTCATGGAGGGCCGGCCAAAAACATTCAGTACTTC CASRPHGGPAKNIQYF
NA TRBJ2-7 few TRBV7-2 TGTGCCAGCAGCCCCGGCTACGAGCAGTACTTC CASSPGYEQYF
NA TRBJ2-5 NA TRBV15 TGTGCCACCAGCAGTCGACACAAAGAGACCCAGTACTTC CATSSRHKETQYF
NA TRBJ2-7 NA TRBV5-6 TGTGCCAGCAGCTTGGCAGGCCGCTACGAGCAGTACTTC CASSLAGRYEQYF
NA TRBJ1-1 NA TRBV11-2 TGTGCCAGCAGCTTATTCCTGACAGGCACTGAAGCTTTCTTT CASSLFLTGTEAFF
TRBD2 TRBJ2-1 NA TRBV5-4 TGTGCCAGCAGCCCCTTCCGTAGCGGGGGAAACAATGAGCAGTTCTTC CASSPFRSGGNNEQFF
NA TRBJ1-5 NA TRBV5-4 TGTGCCAGCAGCCCCGGATTGGATCAGCCCCAGCATTTT CASSPGLDQPQHF
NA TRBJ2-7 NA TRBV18 TGTGCCAGCTCCCTCCTCCCGCCAGCGACTCCCTCCTACGAGCAGTACTTC CASSLLPPATPSYEQYF
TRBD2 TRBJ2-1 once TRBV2 TGTGCCAGCAGTCGGGGACTAGCGGGAGTCAATGAGCAGTTCTTC CASSRGLAGVNEQFF
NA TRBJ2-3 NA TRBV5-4 TGTGCCAGCAGCTTGGGAGGGAGACGTACAGATACGCAGTATTTT CASSLGGRRTDTQYF
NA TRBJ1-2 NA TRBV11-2 TGTGCCAGCAGCCGGAGGGACTATGGCTACACCTTC CASSRRDYGYTF
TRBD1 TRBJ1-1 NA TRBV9 TGTGCCAGCAGCGTAGCGACAGGGACCATGAACACTGAAGCTTTCTTT CASSVATGTMNTEAFF
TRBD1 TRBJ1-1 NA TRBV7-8 TGTGCCAGCAGCTGGGACAGGAACACTGAAGCTTTCTTT CASSWDRNTEAFF
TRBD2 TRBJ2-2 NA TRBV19 TGTGCCAGTAGTCGACTAGCGGGAGGAGCCACCGGGGAGCTGTTTTTT CASSRLAGGATGELFF
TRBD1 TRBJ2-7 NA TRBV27 TGTGCCAGCAGAGAGGGACAGTACAACTACGAGCAGTACTTC CASREGQYNYEQYF
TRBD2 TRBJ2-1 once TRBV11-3 TGTGCCAGCAGCTTCGCGGCGGGAGTTACTGAGCAGTTCTTC CASSFAAGVTEQFF
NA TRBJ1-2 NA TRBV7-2 TGTGCCAGCAGCGCTCTACTGGGGATAAACTATGGCTACACCTTC CASSALLGINYGYTF
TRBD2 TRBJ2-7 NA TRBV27 TGTGCCAGCAGCCGTAGCGGGAGCCCGTACGAGCAGTACTTC CASSRSGSPYEQYF
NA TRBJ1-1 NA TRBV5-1 TGCGCCAGCAGCTCCCTCGGGGGGCGAGTGAACACTGAAGCTTTCTTT CASSSLGGRVNTEAFF
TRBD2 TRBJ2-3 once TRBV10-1 TGCGCCAGCAGTCCCCTAGCGGGAGGTAAAACAGATACGCAGTATTTT CASSPLAGGKTDTQYF
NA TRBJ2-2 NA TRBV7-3 TGTGCCAGCAGCGTCCAGGGGTTAAATGGGGCCGGGGAGCTGTTTTTT CASSVQGLNGAGELFF